This T cell receptor (beta chain) was captured by sequencing in a study of T cells in Graves' hyperthyroidism and ophthalmopathy. Diagnosis of hyperthyroidism was new in patients aged 18 to 65, and its duration was under 2 months. Diagnosis relied on clinical symptoms, serum thyroxine and TRAb, thyroid ultrasound and orbital computed tomography. Trimming removed 1 base at V and 4 bases at J, with 19 bases between. The CDR3 runs 16 residues. Germline CDR1 SQVTM, CDR2 ANQGSEA. General observations from the study: Prediction of ophthalmopathy progression came a median roughly 6.6 months pre-onset. Blood shared most expanded thyroid clonotypes above 0.001.

This clonotype was counted many times. Its antigen remains unknown. Researchers amplified the TCR beta CDR3 regions from RNA transcripts. TCR CDR3 underwent first-round RT-PCR with the HTBI primer set. TCRdb processed the multiplex PCR reads anew with MiXCR; each CDR3 protein has one entry. Of 560,000 or so distinct CDR3 sequences listed, 35% to 55% were seen once; the top ten hold just under 8.5%. The sequencing input was peripheral blood or thyroid tissue (not recorded which). This clonotype was sampled from a woman in her late teens or twenties with Graves' hyperthyroidism. The V and J genes are TRBV29-1 and TRBJ2-5; D perhaps matches TRBD2 (5 bases). The DNA for the CDR3 is TGCAGCGTTGAAGGACGGAACAGCTTACTAGGAGAGACCCAGTACTTC. Its translation: CSVEGRNSLLGETQYF. The full variable domain, in which reference TRBV29-1 and TRBJ2-5 provide the parts outside the CDR3, is SAVISQKPSRDICQRGTSLTIQCQVDSQVTMMFWYRQQPGQSLTLIATANQGSEATYESGFVIDKFPISRPNLTFSTLTVSNMSPEDSSIYLCSVEGRNSLLGETQYFGPGTRLLVL.